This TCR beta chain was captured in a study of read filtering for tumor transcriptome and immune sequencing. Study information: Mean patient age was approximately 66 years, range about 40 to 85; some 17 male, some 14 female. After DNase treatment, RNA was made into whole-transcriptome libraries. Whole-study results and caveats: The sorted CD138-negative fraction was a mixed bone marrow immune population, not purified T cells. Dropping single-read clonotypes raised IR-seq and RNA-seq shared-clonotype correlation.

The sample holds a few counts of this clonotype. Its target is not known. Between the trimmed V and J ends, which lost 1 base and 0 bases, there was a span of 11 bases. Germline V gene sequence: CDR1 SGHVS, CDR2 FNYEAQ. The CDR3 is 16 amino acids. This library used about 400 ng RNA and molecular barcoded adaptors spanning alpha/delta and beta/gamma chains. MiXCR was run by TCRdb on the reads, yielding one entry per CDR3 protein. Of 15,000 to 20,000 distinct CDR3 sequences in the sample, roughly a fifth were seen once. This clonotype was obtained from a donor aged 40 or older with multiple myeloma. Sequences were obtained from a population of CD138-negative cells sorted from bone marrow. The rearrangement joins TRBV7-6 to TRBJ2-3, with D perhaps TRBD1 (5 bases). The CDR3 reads CASSLEAGISTDTQYF. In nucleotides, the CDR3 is TGTGCCAGCAGCTTAGAGGCAGGGATAAGCACAGATACGCAGTATTTT.